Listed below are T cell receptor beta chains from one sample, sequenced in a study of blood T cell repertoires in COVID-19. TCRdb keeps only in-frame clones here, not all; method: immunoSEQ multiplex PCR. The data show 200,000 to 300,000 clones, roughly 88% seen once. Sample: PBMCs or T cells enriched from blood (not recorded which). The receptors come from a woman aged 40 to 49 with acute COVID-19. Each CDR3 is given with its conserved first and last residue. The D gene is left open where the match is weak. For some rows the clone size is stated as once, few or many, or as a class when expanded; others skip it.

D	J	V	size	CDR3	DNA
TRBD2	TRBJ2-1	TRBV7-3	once	CASGLAGGNEQFF	TGTGCCAGCGGACTAGCGGGAGGGAATGAGCAGTTCTTC
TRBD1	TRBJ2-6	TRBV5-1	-	CASSLGTGDGANVLTF	TGCGCCAGCAGCTTGGGGACAGGGGATGGGGCCAACGTCCTGACTTTC
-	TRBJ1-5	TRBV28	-	CASSLAGAGMGQPQHF	TGTGCCAGCAGTTTAGCCGGCGCAGGGATGGGGCAGCCCCAGCATTTT
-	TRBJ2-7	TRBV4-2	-	CASSQAIAQVYEQYF	TGTGCCAGCAGCCAAGCTATCGCCCAGGTTTACGAGCAGTACTTC
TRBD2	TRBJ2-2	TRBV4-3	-	CASSRSGGGHGELFF	TGCGCCAGCAGTCGATCGGGAGGGGGGCACGGGGAGCTGTTTTTT
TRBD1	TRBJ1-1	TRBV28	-	CASSLQGAANTEAFF	TGTGCCAGCAGTTTACAGGGGGCGGCAAACACTGAAGCTTTCTTT
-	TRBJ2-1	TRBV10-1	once	CASSEGGRYNEQFF	TGCGCCAGCAGTGAGGGGGGCCGATACAATGAGCAGTTCTTC
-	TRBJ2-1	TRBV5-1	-	CASSFLQNNEQFF	TGCGCCAGCAGCTTCCTACAGAACAATGAGCAGTTCTTC
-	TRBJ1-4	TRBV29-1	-	CSVRFETNEKLFF	TGCAGCGTTCGTTTTGAGACTAATGAAAAACTGTTTTTT
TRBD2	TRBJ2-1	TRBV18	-	CASSPRLAGGRHEQFF	TGTGCCAGCTCACCACGACTAGCGGGGGGCAGGCATGAGCAGTTCTTC
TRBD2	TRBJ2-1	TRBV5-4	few	CASSSSGTYNEQFF	TGTGCCAGCAGCTCTAGCGGGACATACAATGAGCAGTTCTTC
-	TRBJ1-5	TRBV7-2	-	CASSVRSGGDVHQPQHF	TGTGCCAGCAGCGTCAGATCGGGGGGCGATGTTCATCAGCCCCAGCATTTT
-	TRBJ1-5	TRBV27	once	CASSLGGSNQPQHF	TGTGCCAGCAGTTTGGGAGGTAGCAATCAGCCCCAGCATTTT
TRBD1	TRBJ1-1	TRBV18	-	CASSPYMKADRATEAFF	TGTGCCAGCTCCCCTTATATGAAAGCGGACAGGGCTACTGAAGCTTTCTTT
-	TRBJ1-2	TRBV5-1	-	CASSLAGSGGYTF	TGCGCCAGCAGCTTGGCCGGTTCGGGAGGCTACACCTTC
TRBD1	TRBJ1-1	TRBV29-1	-	CSARTGRYTEAFF	TGCAGCGCCAGGACAGGGCGGTACACTGAAGCTTTCTTT